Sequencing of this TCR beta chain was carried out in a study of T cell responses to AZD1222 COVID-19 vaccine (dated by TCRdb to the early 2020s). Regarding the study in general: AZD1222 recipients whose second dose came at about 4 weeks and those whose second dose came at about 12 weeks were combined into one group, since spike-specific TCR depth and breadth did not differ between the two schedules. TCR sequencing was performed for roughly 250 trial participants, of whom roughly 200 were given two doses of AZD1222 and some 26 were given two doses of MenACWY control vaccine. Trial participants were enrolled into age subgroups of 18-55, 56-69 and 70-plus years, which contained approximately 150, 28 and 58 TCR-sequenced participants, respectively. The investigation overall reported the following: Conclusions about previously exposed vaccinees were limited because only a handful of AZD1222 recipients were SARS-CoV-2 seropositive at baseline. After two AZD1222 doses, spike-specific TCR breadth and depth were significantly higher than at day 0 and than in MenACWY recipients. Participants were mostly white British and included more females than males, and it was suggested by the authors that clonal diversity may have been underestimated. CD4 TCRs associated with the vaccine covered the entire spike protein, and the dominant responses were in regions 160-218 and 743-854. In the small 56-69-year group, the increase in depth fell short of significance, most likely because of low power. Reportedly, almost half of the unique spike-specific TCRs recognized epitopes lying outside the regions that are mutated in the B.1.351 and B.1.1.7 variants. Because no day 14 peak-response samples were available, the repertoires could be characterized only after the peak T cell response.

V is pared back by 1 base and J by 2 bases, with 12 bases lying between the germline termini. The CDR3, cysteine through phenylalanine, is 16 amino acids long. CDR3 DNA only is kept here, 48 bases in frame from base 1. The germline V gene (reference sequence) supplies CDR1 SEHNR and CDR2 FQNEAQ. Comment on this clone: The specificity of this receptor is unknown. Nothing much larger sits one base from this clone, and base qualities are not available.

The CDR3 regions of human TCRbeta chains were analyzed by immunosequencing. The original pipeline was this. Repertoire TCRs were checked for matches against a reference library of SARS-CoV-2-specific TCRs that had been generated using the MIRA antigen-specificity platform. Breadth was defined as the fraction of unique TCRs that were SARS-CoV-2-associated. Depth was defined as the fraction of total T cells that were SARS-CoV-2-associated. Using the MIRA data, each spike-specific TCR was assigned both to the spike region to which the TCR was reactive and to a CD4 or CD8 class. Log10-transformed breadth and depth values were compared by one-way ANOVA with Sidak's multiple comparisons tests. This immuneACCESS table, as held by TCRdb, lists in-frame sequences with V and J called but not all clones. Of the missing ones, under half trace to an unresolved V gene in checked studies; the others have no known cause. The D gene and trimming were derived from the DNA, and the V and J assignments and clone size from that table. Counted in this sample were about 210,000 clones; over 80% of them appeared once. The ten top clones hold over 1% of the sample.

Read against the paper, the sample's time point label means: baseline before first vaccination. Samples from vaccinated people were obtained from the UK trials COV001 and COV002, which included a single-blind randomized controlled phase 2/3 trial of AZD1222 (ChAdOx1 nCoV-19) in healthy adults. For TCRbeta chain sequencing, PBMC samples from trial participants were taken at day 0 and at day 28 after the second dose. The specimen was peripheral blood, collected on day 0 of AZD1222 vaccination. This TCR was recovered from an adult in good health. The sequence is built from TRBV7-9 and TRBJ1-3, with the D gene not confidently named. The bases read TGTGCCAGCAGCTTAGTGGGTGGAGGCGCTGGAAACACCATATATTTT. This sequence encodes CASSLVGGGAGNTIYF.